These 8 T cell receptor beta chains share one sample of origin, sequenced in a study of blood T cell repertoires in COVID-19. The assay was immunoSEQ multiplex PCR, and TCRdb's table has in-frame clones only and misses some. Of 85,000 to 110,000 clones in the sample, 80% to 90% were seen once. Specimen: peripheral blood. These receptors were obtained from a woman aged 60-70 years with acute or convalescent COVID-19.

V is TRBV19 and J is TRBJ2-1; 13 nucleotides agree with TRBD2. The CDR3 is 17 amino acids. Germline values: CDR1 LNHDA, CDR2 SQIVND (reference sequence). V shed 7 bases, J shed 9 bases, and the junction held 15 bases outside the gene matches. CDR3 residues: CASKSWTSGSRGGEQFF. CDR3 DNA sequence: TGTGCCAGTAAATCTTGGACTAGCGGGAGTCGGGGCGGTGAGCAGTTCTTC.

The chain links TRBV25-1 to TRBJ2-2, with 9 bases lining up with TRBD2. Germline CDR1 is MGHDK and CDR2 is SYGVNS. The CDR3 spans 17 residues. The ends lost 2 bases at V and 1 base at J; junction bases unmatched: 5. The CDR3 DNA sequence: TGTGCCAGCAGTGAACTCGGGACTAGCAAGAACACCGGGGAGCTGTTTTTT. It codes for CASSELGTSKNTGELFF.

The chain employs TRBV5-1 and TRBJ2-5; TRBD2 matches at 13 bases. The CDR3 runs to 16 residues. Germline-derived CDR1 and CDR2 are SGHRS and YFSETQ. The trim removed 0 bases at V and 2 bases at J, leaving 1 base unmatched. As DNA, the CDR3 is TGCGCCAGCAGCTTGGGACTAGCGGGAGGACAAGAGACCCAGTACTTC. Translated, it gives CASSLGLAGGQETQYF.

The chain links TRBV7-8 to TRBJ1-2, with D perhaps TRBD1 (6 bases). CDR1 is SGHVS, CDR2 FQNEAQ, per germline. V was shortened by 5 bases and J by 7 bases, with 11 bases between the two germline ends. The CDR3 has 12 residues. CDR3: CASSLRGLGYTF. CDR3 in DNA: TGTGCCAGCAGCCTCAGGGGCCTTGGCTACACCTTC.

The genes are TRBV20-1 and TRBJ2-1, with 8 positions matching TRBD1. Trimming removed 3 bases from V and 6 bases from J; junction bases left unmatched: 4. Germline assignment: CDR1 DFQATT and CDR2 SNEGSKA (reference sequence). The CDR3 spans 13 residues. The CDR3 is CSASSGTGNEQFF. In DNA, the CDR3 is TGCAGTGCTAGTTCCGGGACAGGCAATGAGCAGTTCTTC.

The V call is TRBV5-4, the J call TRBJ2-1; D unresolved. The germline CDR1 and CDR2 sequences are SGHNT and YYREEE (reference sequence). The V end lost 4 bases, the J end lost 4 bases, and 12 bases lay between the germline ends. This CDR3 has 14 residues. CDR3 in DNA: TGTGCCAGCAGCCCGGAGACGCTTTACAATGAGCAGTTCTTC. Encoded protein: CASSPETLYNEQFF.

The chain carries TRBV4-1 and TRBJ2-1; 10 nucleotides align to TRBD2. This CDR3 has 19 residues. From germline, CDR1 is MGHRA and CDR2 YSYEKL. J gave up 7 bases and V 5 bases, and 20 bases lay outside the gene matches. The CDR3 DNA reads TGCGCCAGCAGCGCAAGAGGTACCCTAGCGGGAGAAGTAAGAAATGAGCAGTTCTTC. Its translation is CASSARGTLAGEVRNEQFF.

This chain links TRBV11-2 with TRBJ2-1; D is possibly TRBD2 (5 bases). Germline CDR1 SGHAT, CDR2 FQNNGV. CDR3 length: 15 amino acids. The V end lost 0 bases, the J end lost 5 bases, and 11 bases lay between the germline ends. The CDR3 DNA follows: TGTGCCAGCAGCTTAGATCCTAGCCTAAACAATGAGCAGTTCTTC. This translates into CASSLDPSLNNEQFF.